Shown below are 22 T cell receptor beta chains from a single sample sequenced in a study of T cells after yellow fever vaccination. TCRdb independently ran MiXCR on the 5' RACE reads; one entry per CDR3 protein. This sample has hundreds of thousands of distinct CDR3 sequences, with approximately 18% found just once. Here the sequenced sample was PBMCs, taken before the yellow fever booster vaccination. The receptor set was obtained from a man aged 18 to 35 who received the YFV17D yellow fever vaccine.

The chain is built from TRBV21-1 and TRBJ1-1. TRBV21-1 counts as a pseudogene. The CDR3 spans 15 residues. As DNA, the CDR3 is TGTGCCAGCAGCAAAGAGAAGGGTCCGTGGACTGAAGCTTTCTTT. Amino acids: CASSKEKGPWTEAFF.

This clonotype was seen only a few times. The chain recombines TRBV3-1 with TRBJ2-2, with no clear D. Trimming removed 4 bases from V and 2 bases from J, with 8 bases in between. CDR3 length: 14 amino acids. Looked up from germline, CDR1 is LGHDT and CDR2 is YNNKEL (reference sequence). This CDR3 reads CASSRQPNTGELFF. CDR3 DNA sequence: TGTGCCAGCAGCCGCCAGCCTAACACCGGGGAGCTGTTTTTT.

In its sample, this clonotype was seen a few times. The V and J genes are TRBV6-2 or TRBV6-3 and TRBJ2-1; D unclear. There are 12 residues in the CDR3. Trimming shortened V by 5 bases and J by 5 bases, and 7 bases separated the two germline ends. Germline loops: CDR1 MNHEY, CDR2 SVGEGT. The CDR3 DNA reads TGTGCCAGCAGTAATCTGAACAATGAGCAGTTCTTC. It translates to CASSNLNNEQFF.

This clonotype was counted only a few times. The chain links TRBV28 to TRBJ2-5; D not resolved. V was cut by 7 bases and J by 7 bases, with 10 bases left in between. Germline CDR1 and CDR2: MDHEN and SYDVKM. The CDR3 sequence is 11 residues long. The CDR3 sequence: CASTAWGTQYF. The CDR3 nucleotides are TGTGCCAGCACCGCATGGGGGACCCAGTACTTC.

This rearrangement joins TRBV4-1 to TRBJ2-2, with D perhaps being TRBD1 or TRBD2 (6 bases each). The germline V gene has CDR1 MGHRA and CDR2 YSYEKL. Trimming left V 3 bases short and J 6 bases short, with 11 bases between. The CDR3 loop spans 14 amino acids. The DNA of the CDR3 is TGCGCCAGCAGCCAGGGGGCGGGGTCCGGGGAGCTGTTTTTT. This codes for CASSQGAGSGELFF.

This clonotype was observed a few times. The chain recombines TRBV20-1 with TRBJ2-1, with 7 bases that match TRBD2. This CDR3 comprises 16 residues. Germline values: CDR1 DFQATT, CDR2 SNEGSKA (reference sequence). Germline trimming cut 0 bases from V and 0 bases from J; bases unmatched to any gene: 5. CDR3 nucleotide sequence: TGCAGTGCTAGAGATCACGGGGGGACCTCCTACAATGAGCAGTTCTTC. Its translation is CSARDHGGTSYNEQFF.

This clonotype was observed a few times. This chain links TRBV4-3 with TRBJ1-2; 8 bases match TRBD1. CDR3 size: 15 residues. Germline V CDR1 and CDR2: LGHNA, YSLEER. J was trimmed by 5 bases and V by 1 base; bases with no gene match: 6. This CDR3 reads CASSQGTGGRYGYTF. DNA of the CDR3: TGCGCCAGCAGCCAAGGAACAGGGGGAAGGTATGGCTACACCTTC.

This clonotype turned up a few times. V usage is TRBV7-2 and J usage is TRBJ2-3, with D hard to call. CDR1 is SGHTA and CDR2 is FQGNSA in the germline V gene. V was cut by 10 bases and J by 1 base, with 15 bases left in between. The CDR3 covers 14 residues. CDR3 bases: TGTGCCACCCTCAGGCCGGGTGGCACAGATACGCAGTATTTT. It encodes CATLRPGGTDTQYF.

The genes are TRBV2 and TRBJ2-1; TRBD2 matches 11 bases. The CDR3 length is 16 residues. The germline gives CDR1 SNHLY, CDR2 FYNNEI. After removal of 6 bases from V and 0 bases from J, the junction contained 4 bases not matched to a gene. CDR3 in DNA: TGTGCCAGCAGCGAGACTAGCGGGACCTCCTACAATGAGCAGTTCTTC. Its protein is CASSETSGTSYNEQFF.

The CDR3 spells CSARVFTEQFF. The CDR3 DNA is TGCAGTGCTAGAGTTTTTACTGAGCAGTTCTTC. This chain links TRBV20-1 with TRBJ2-1; D not resolved. The V end lost 1 base, the J end lost 9 bases, and 7 bases lay between the germline ends. Germline CDR1 is DFQATT and CDR2 is SNEGSKA (reference sequence). The CDR3 covers 11 residues.

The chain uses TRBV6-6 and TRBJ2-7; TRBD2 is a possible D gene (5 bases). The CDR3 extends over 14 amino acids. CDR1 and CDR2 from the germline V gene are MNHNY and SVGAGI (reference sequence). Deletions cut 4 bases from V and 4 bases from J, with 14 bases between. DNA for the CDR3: TGTGCCAGCAGTTTCGCCACGAGGGAGTACGAGCAGTACGTC. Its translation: CASSFATREYEQYV.

The CDR3: CASSGTRDSTQAQYF. In DNA form, the CDR3 reads TGTGCCAGCAGCGGTACCCGGGACTCGACCCAAGCGCAGTATTTT. This chain uses TRBV9 with TRBJ2-3; a possible D gene is TRBD2 (6 bases). The V gene's germline CDR1 is SGDLS and CDR2 YYNGEE. This CDR3 spans 15 amino acids. V dropped 3 bases and J dropped 10 bases, with 21 bases sitting between them.

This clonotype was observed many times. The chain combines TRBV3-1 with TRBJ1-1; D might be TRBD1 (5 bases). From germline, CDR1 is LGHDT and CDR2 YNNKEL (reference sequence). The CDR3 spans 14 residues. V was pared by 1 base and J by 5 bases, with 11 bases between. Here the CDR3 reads CASSQVGGRTEAFF. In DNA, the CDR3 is TGTGCCAGCAGCCAAGTCGGGGGGAGGACTGAAGCTTTCTTT. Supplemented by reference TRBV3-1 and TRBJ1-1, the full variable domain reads DTAVSQTPKYLVTQMGNDKSIKCEQNLGHDTMYWYKQDSKKFLKIMFSYNNKELIINETVPNRFSPKSPDKAHLNLHINSLELGDSAVYFCASSQVGGRTEAFFGQGTRLTVV.

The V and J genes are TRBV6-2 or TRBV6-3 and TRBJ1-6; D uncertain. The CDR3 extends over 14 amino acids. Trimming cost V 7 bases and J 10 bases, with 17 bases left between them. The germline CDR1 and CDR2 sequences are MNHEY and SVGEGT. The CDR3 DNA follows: TGTGCCAGCAAAAAGGGAGAGGGATGGTCACCCCTCCACTTT. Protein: CASKKGEGWSPLHF.

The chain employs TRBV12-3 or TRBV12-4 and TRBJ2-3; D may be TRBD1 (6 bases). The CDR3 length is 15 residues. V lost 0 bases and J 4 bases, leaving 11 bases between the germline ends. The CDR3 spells CASSLAAGVADTQYF. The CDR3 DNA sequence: TGTGCCAGCAGTTTAGCGGCAGGGGTGGCAGATACGCAGTATTTT.

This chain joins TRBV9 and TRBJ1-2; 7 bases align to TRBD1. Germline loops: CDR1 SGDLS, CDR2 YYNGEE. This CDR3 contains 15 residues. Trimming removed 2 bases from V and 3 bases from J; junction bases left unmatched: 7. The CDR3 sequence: CASSVEGDSYYGYTF. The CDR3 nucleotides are TGTGCCAGCAGCGTTGAGGGGGACAGTTACTATGGCTACACCTTC.

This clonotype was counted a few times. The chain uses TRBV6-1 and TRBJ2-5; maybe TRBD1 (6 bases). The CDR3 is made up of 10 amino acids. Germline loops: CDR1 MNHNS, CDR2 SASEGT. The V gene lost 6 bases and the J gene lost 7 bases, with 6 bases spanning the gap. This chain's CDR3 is CASSRGTQYF. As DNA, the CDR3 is TGTGCCAGCAGCAGGGGGACCCAGTACTTC.

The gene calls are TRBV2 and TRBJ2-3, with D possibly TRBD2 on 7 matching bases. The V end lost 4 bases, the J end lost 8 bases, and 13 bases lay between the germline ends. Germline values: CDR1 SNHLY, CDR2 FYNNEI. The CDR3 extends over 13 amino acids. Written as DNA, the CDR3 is TGTGCCAGCAGTGGCGCGGGGGCTATTACGCAGTATTTT. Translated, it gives CASSGAGAITQYF.

CDR3 sequence (DNA): TGTGCCAGCAACCCTACTCAGTGGCGAACGATGAACACTGAAGCTTTCTTT. Translated, it gives CASNPTQWRTMNTEAFF. This chain joins TRBV7-3 and TRBJ1-1; D is ambiguous. CDR3 length: 17 amino acids. Germline V CDR1 and CDR2: SGHTA, FQGTGA. V lost 7 bases and J lost 0, with 21 bases in between.

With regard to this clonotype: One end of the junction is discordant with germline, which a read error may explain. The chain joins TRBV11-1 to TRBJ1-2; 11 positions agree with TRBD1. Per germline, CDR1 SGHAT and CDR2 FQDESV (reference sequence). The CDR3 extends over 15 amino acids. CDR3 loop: CASSRTGGRNYGYTF. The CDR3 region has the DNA TGTGCTAGCAGCCGGACAGGGGGCAGAAACTATGGCTACACCTTC.

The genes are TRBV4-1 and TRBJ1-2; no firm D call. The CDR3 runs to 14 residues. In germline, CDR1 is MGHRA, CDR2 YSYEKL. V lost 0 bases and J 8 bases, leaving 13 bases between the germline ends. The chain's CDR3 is CASSQDRGVEGYTF. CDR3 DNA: TGCGCCAGCAGCCAAGATCGTGGGGTTGAAGGCTACACCTTC.

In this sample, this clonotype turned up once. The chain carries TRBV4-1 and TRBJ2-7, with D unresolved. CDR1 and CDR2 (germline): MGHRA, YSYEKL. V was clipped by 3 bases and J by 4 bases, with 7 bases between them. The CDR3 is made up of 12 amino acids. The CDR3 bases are TGCGCCAGCAGCCAGAATACGTACGAGCAGTACTTC. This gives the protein CASSQNTYEQYF.